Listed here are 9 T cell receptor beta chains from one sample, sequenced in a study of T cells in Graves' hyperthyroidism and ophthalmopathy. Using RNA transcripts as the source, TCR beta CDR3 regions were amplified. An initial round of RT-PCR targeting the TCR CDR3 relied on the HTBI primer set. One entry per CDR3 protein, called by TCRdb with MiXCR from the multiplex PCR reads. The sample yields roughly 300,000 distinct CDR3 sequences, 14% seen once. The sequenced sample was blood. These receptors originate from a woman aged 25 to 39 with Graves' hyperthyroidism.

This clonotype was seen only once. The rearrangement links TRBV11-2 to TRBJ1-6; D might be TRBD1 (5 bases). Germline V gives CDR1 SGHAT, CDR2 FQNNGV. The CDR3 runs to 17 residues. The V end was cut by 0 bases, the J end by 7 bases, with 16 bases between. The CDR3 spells CASSLEGLGPDNSPLHF. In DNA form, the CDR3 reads TGTGCCAGCAGCTTAGAGGGATTGGGACCCGACAATTCACCCCTCCACTTT.

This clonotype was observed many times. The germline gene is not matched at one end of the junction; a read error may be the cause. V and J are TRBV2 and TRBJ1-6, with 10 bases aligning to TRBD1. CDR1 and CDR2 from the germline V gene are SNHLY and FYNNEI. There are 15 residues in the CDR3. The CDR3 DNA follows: TGTGCCAGCAGTTCGACAGGGGGCTATGATTCACCCCTCCACTTT. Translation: CASSSTGGYDSPLHF.

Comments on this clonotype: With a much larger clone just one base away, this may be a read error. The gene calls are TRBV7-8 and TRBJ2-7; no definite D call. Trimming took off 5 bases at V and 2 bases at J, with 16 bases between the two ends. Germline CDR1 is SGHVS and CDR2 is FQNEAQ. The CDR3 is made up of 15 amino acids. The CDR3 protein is CASSPHDIPTYEQYF. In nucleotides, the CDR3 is TGTGCCAGCAGCCCTCACGATATTCCCACCTACGAGCAGTACTTC.

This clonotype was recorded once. CDR3 sequence (DNA): TGTGCCAGCAGCTTCCAACCCCAGGAGGAAGCTTTCTTT. Protein: CASSFQPQEEAFF. The chain uses TRBV5-4 and TRBJ1-1; D is uncertain. V was shortened by 2 bases and J by 8 bases, with 13 bases between the two germline ends. Germline V gene data show CDR1 as SGHNT and CDR2 as YYREEE (reference sequence). There are 13 residues in the CDR3.

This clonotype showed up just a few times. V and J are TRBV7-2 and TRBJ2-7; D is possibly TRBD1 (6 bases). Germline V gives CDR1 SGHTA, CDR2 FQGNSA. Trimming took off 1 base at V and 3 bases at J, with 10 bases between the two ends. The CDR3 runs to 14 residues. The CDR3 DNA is TGTGCCAGCAGCTTAGGCGGACAGATCTACGAGCAGTACTTC. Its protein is CASSLGGQIYEQYF.

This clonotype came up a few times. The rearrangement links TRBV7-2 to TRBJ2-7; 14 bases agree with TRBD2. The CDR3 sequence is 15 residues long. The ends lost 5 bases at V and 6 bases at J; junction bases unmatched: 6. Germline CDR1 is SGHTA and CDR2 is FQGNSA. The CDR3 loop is CASSLGLAGAREQYF. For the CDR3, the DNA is TGTGCCAGCAGCCTGGGACTAGCGGGAGCTCGCGAGCAGTACTTC. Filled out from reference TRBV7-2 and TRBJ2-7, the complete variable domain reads GAGVSQSPSNKVTEKGKDVELRCDPISGHTALYWYRQSLGQGLEFLIYFQGNSAPDKSGLPSDRFSAERTGGSVSTLTIQRTQQEDSAVYLCASSLGLAGAREQYFGPGTRLTVT.

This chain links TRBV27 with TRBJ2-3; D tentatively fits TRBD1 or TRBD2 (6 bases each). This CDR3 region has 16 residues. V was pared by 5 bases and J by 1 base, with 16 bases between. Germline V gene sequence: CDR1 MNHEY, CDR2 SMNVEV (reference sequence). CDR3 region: CASSPMTGGGTDTQYF. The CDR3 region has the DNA TGTGCCAGCAGTCCCATGACAGGCGGGGGCACAGATACGCAGTATTTT.

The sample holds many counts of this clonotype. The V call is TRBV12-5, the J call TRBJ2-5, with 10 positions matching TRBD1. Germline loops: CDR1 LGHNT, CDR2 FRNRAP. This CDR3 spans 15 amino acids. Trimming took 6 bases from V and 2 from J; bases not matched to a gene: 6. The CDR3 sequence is CASGGQGQGQETQYF. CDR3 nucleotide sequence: TGTGCTAGTGGGGGCCAGGGACAGGGGCAAGAGACCCAGTACTTC.

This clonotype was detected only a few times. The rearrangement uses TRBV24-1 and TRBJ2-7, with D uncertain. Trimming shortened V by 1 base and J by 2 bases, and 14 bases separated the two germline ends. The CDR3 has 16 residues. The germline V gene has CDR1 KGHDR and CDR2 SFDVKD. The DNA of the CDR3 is TGTGCCACCAGTGATTTTTCCTCATCTGGGACCTACGAGCAGTACTTC. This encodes CATSDFSSSGTYEQYF.